This section outlines one T cell receptor beta chain sequence together with its context. This entry comes from a study of shared clonotypes between healthy human individuals. Profiled with immunoSEQ multiplex PCR; TCRdb holds only in-frame clones, not every one. This table has just over 2,000,000 clones, 95% appearing once. CDR1 is SGHAT, CDR2 FQNNGV, per germline. This CDR3 contains 15 residues. V gave up 5 bases and J gave up 4 bases, with 16 bases separating them. The specimen sequenced was naive CD4+ T cells sorted from blood. Subset noted: CD45RA+ positively selected. This clonotype was obtained from a man between 18 and 29 years old in good health. The chain joins TRBV11-2 to TRBJ2-3; D may be TRBD1 (5 bases). DNA for the CDR3: TGTGCCAGCAGCCTCCTAGGGGCCGTATCAGATACGCAGTATTTT. Translating it yields CASSLLGAVSDTQYF. The complete variable domain, with remaining parts taken from reference TRBV11-2 and TRBJ2-3, reads EAGVAQSPRYKIIEKRQSVAFWCNPISGHATLYWYQQILGQGPKLLIQFQNNGVVDDSQLPKDRFSAERLKGVDSTLKIQPAKLEDSAVYLCASSLLGAVSDTQYFGPGTRLTVL.